A selection of T cell receptor beta chains follows, all from one sample in a study of blood T cell repertoires in COVID-19. Sequenced by immunoSEQ multiplex PCR; TCRdb stores in-frame clones only, minus some. The sample comprises 200,000 to 300,000 clones, around 85% of which are singletons, and less than 4% rests with the top ten. Sequencing was performed on peripheral blood. The receptors here all came from a woman in her 30s who had recovered from COVID-19. Each CDR3 is given with its conserved first and last residue. Fields, in order: J gene, clone size, D gene, V gene, CDR3 protein, CDR3 DNA. D genes are given only for firm matches. Part of the rows lack a size; the others show once, few, many or a class for expanded clones.

>TRBJ2-1|once|TRBD1|TRBV6-5
CASRREDRGHNEQFF
TGTGCCAGCCGGAGAGAGGACAGGGGGCATAATGAGCAGTTCTTC
>TRBJ1-2|NA|NA|TRBV27
CASSFNSADGYTF
TGTGCCAGCAGTTTTAACAGTGCTGATGGCTACACCTTC
>TRBJ1-6|NA|NA|TRBV9
CASSQKGSSPLHF
TGTGCCAGCAGCCAGAAAGGGAGTTCACCCCTCCACTTT
>TRBJ2-3|NA|TRBD2|TRBV3-1/TRBV3-2
CASSQIAGGHRDTQYF
TGTGCCAGCAGCCAAATAGCGGGGGGGCATCGAGATACGCAGTATTTT
>TRBJ1-6|NA|TRBD1|TRBV2
CASSAGGSRNSPLHF
TGTGCCAGCAGCGCAGGGGGCTCGCGAAATTCACCCCTCCACTTT
>TRBJ2-5|once|NA|TRBV2
CASSEGLWQVGLETQYF
TGTGCCAGCAGTGAAGGATTGTGGCAGGTCGGTTTGGAGACCCAGTACTTC
>TRBJ1-2|few|NA|TRBV12-3/TRBV12-4
CATRHLANYGYTF
TGTGCCACCCGACACTTAGCTAACTATGGCTACACCTTC
>TRBJ2-7|NA|TRBD1|TRBV5-4
CASKGQGAHEQYF
TGTGCCAGCAAGGGACAGGGGGCCCACGAGCAGTACTTC
>TRBJ1-5|NA|TRBD1|TRBV6-5
CASRAATGVGPQHF
TGTGCCAGCAGGGCCGCGACAGGGGTTGGTCCCCAGCATTTT
>TRBJ1-2|NA|TRBD1|TRBV5-6
CASSQVGQGTGYTF
TGTGCCAGCAGCCAGGTGGGACAGGGGACCGGCTACACCTTC
>TRBJ2-5|NA|TRBD2|TRBV18
CASSPLAGGYQETQYF
TGTGCCAGCTCACCCTTAGCGGGGGGGTACCAAGAGACCCAGTACTTC
>TRBJ2-3|NA|NA|TRBV5-1
CASRLEAITDTQYF
TGCGCCAGCAGACTCGAGGCTATCACAGATACGCAGTATTTT
>TRBJ1-6|NA|NA|TRBV5-6
CASSLGDTPRDSPLHF
TGTGCCAGCAGCTTGGGGGACACTCCCCGGGATTCACCCCTCCACTTT
>TRBJ1-4|once|NA|TRBV7-3
CASSLRGRVETNEKLFF
TGTGCCAGCAGCTTAAGGGGCAGGGTCGAAACTAATGAAAAACTGTTTTTT
>TRBJ1-1|once|NA|TRBV12-5
CASGLVVRGANTEAFF
TGTGCTAGTGGTTTGGTAGTTCGGGGGGCGAACACTGAAGCTTTCTTT
>TRBJ2-7|NA|TRBD1|TRBV12-5
CASGQGQGGYEQYF
TGTGCTAGTGGCCAGGGACAGGGGGGTTACGAGCAGTACTTC